The next 16 T cell receptor beta chains were all read from a single sample in a study of blood T cells in healthy people across ages. Next came a second PCR, run for about 7 to 11 cycles, which used a sample-barcoded 5' primer along with a J-beta primer mix. TCRdb passed the 5' RACE reads through MiXCR, listing each CDR3 protein once. The sample holds 1,300,000 or so distinct CDR3 sequences, almost 60% seen once. Sequencing input: blood. These receptor sequences come from a man younger than 35 in good health.

The chain uses TRBV20-1 and TRBJ1-2; maybe TRBD1 (5 bases). CDR1 and CDR2 (germline): DFQATT, SNEGSKA (reference sequence). The length of the CDR3 is 12 residues. V lost 5 bases to trimming and J lost 8 bases, with 15 bases between them. For the CDR3, the DNA is TGCAGTGCTCCCAGTCAGGGTCTGGGCTACACCTTC. Its translation: CSAPSQGLGYTF.

The chain is built from TRBV3-1 and TRBJ1-2; tentatively, D is TRBD1 (6 bases). CDR3 size: 14 residues. Germline V gene sequence: CDR1 LGHDT, CDR2 YNNKEL (reference sequence). Trimming left V 4 bases short and J 4 bases short, with 13 bases between. CDR3: CASSPIRGVYGYTF. The DNA for the CDR3 is TGTGCCAGCAGCCCAATAAGGGGGGTCTATGGCTACACCTTC. The full variable domain, rest sourced from reference TRBV3-1 and TRBJ1-2, is DTAVSQTPKYLVTQMGNDKSIKCEQNLGHDTMYWYKQDSKKFLKIMFSYNNKELIINETVPNRFSPKSPDKAHLNLHINSLELGDSAVYFCASSPIRGVYGYTFGSGTRLTVV.

CDR3 nucleotide sequence: TGCAGTGCTATCGAGACAAACGCCTACGAGCAGTACTTC. This sequence encodes CSAIETNAYEQYF. The chain couples TRBV20-1 to TRBJ2-7; D remains ambiguous. In germline, CDR1 is DFQATT, CDR2 SNEGSKA (reference sequence). The CDR3 contains 13 residues. Trimming cost V 4 bases and J 2 bases, with 12 bases left between them.

The chain has TRBV7-9 and TRBJ2-1; perhaps D is TRBD1 or TRBD2 (5 bases each). The CDR3 totals 14 residues. V was shortened by 1 base and J by 4 bases, with 8 bases between the two germline ends. Germline CDR1 and CDR2: SEHNR and FQNEAQ (reference sequence). The CDR3, as DNA: TGTGCCAGCAGCTTAGGAGAGGGGTACAATGAGCAGTTCTTC. As protein: CASSLGEGYNEQFF.

This chain joins TRBV6-6 and TRBJ1-5; 10 bases fit TRBD1. Trimming cost V 5 bases and J 0 bases; bases outside gene matches: 4. The CDR3 length is 16 residues. Germline V gene sequence: CDR1 MNHNY, CDR2 SVGAGI (reference sequence). CDR3 sequence: CASSRTGGYSNQPQHF. CDR3 coding DNA: TGTGCCAGCAGTCGGACAGGGGGTTATAGCAATCAGCCCCAGCATTTT.

CDR3 residues: CSVARIGHMNTEAFF. CDR3 DNA: TGCAGCGTTGCCCGCATAGGACACATGAACACTGAAGCTTTCTTT. The chain couples TRBV29-1 to TRBJ1-1; D might be TRBD1 (5 bases). Trimming took off 4 bases at V and 0 bases at J, with 15 bases between the two ends. The CDR3 is 15 residues long. Germline V gene sequence: CDR1 SQVTM, CDR2 ANQGSEA.

The V call is TRBV7-2, the J call TRBJ2-7; D might be TRBD1 (6 bases). The CDR3 loop spans 14 amino acids. V lost 1 base and J 7 bases, leaving 14 bases between the germline ends. Per the germline V gene, CDR1 is SGHTA and CDR2 is FQGNSA. CDR3 sequence reads: CASSLVVNGQEQYF. The CDR3 DNA follows: TGTGCCAGCAGCTTAGTTGTTAACGGACAGGAGCAGTACTTC.

V and J are TRBV20-1 and TRBJ2-1; D remains unclear. The germline V gene encodes CDR1 DFQATT and CDR2 SNEGSKA (reference sequence). The CDR3 contains 12 residues. With 6 bases removed from V and 8 bases from J, the gap between germline ends came to 14 bases. The DNA of the CDR3 is TGCAGTGCCGTTCCTGCAAGCTATGAGCAGTTCTTC. It codes for CSAVPASYEQFF.

A few counts support this clonotype. The gene calls are TRBV25-1 and TRBJ2-5; D possibly corresponds to TRBD1 (6 bases). Germline V gene sequence: CDR1 MGHDK, CDR2 SYGVNS. V was clipped by 3 bases and J by 2 bases, with 16 bases between them. The CDR3 sequence is 16 residues long. The CDR3, as DNA: TGTGCCAGCAGTGATCAGGGGCACGGGGTGCAAGAGACCCAGTACTTC. It translates to CASSDQGHGVQETQYF.

The DNA for the CDR3 is TGTGCCATCAGTGAGTCTTGGGACAGGGGGCGCGTCCACGAGCAGTACTTC. Translating gives CAISESWDRGRVHEQYF. The J gene is TRBJ2-5, the V gene TRBV10-3, with 12 bases aligning to TRBD1. The tail of the sequence fits TRBJ2-7 better, so the J call may be wrong. The CDR3 runs to 17 residues. CDR1 is ENHRY and CDR2 is SYGVKD in the germline V gene.

The chain has TRBV6-6 and TRBJ1-2; D gene ambiguous. This CDR3 has 13 amino acids. V lost 2 bases, J lost 4 bases, and 8 bases lay in between. Germline values: CDR1 MNHNY, CDR2 SVGAGI (reference sequence). CDR3 region: CASSYGVTYGYTF. The CDR3 DNA reads TGTGCCAGCAGTTACGGGGTTACCTATGGCTACACCTTC.

A few counts support this clonotype. V is TRBV27 and J is TRBJ2-7; TRBD1 matches at 9 bases. The CDR3 loop spans 14 amino acids. V was pared by 6 bases and J by 4 bases, with 7 bases of the junction left unmatched. Looked up from germline, CDR1 is MNHEY and CDR2 is SMNVEV (reference sequence). In DNA form, the CDR3 reads TGTGCCAGCAGGTCCGGGACAGGGCTATACGAGCAGTACTTC. Its protein is CASRSGTGLYEQYF.

The J gene is TRBJ2-7, the V gene TRBV20-1; TRBD2 might be the D (5 bases). The CDR3 is 14 amino acids. Germline V gene data show CDR1 as DFQATT and CDR2 as SNEGSKA (reference sequence). V was pared by 7 bases and J by 0 bases, with 16 bases between. CDR3 nucleotides: TGCAGTGGAGAGGGCGGGCGGAGCTCCTACGAGCAGTACTTC. Protein: CSGEGGRSSYEQYF.

The V call is TRBV12-3 or TRBV12-4, the J call TRBJ1-5, with D perhaps TRBD1 (5 bases). The CDR3 totals 15 residues. V was pared by 6 bases and J by 4 bases, with 16 bases between. In nucleotides, the CDR3 is TGTGCCAGCAGACCCCTGGGGGGTGGGAATCAGCCCCAGCATTTT. Translated: CASRPLGGGNQPQHF.

The CDR3 DNA sequence: TGTGCCAGCAGGGGTTTCACAGATACGCAGTATTTT. It yields the protein CASRGFTDTQYF. This chain links TRBV28 with TRBJ2-3; D gene uncertain. Trimming stripped 6 bases from V and 2 bases from J, with 6 bases between. In germline, CDR1 is MDHEN, CDR2 SYDVKM. The CDR3 consists of 12 residues.

The chain joins TRBV24-1 to TRBJ2-7; D gene uncertain. Germline V gives CDR1 KGHDR, CDR2 SFDVKD. V was trimmed by 3 bases and J by 2 bases, leaving 13 bases between them. The CDR3 length is 15 residues. The CDR3, as DNA: TGTGCCACCAGTGATGTACAGCGTAGGACCTACGAGCAGTACTTC. This encodes CATSDVQRRTYEQYF.